This T cell receptor (beta chain) emerged from a study of cytomegalovirus exposure and HLA in healthy donors. Study results and limitations: In vitro, a few CMV-associated chains proved specific for CMV antigens.

About this clone: The target antigen is unknown.

Measured with immunoSEQ multiplex PCR; TCRdb has only the in-frame clones, and not every one. In the table there are about 360,000 clones, roughly 88% of which are singletons. The CDR3 has 14 amino acids. Germline CDR1 is ENHRY and CDR2 is SYGVKD. The V gene lost 6 bases and the J gene lost 2 bases, with 13 bases spanning the gap. This chain connects TRBV10-3 to TRBJ1-1; D might be TRBD1 (6 bases). Material for sequencing was PBMCs. The clonotype was recovered from a woman aged 18 to 35 in good health and CMV-seronegative. The CDR3 sequence: CAIRVTGSNTEAFF. The CDR3 nucleotides are TGTGCCATCAGGGTGACAGGAAGCAACACTGAAGCTTTCTTT.